These 9 T cell receptor beta chains were sequenced from one sample in a study of blood T cell repertoires in COVID-19. The protocol was immunoSEQ multiplex PCR, while the TCRdb copy is restricted to in-frame clones and leaves out a portion. This sample carries 90,000 to 120,000 clones, roughly 80% of them seen once, and the ten largest clones take about 3.6%. Sequencing was done on a sample of peripheral blood. These receptors were taken from an elderly woman with active or convalescent COVID-19.

The chain recombines TRBV25-1 with TRBJ2-3; maybe TRBD2 (6 bases). The CDR3 loop spans 15 amino acids. V lost 7 bases and J 2 bases, leaving 16 bases between the germline ends. Germline CDR1 and CDR2: MGHDK and SYGVNS. The CDR3 sequence: CASNVGGRNTDTQYF. The CDR3 DNA follows: TGTGCCAGCAATGTCGGGGGACGGAACACAGATACGCAGTATTTT. Together with reference TRBV25-1 and TRBJ2-3, the CDR3 gives the full variable domain: EADIYQTPRYLVIGTGKKITLECSQTMGHDKMYWYQQDPGMELHLIHYSYGVNSTEKGDLSSESTVSRIRTEHFPLTLESARPSHTSQYLCASNVGGRNTDTQYFGPGTRLTVL.

J is TRBJ2-1 and V is TRBV5-6, with 7 bases aligning to TRBD2. This CDR3 region has 13 residues. V was clipped by 4 bases and J by 10 bases; unmatched bases: 8. Germline CDR1 and CDR2: SGHDT and YYEEEE. CDR3 in DNA: TGTGCCAGCAGCATTGGAATCGGGGGGGAGCAGTTCTTC. Its translation: CASSIGIGGEQFF. The complete variable domain, with remaining parts taken from reference TRBV5-6 and TRBJ2-1, reads DAGVTQSPTHLIKTRGQQVTLRCSPKSGHDTVSWYQQALGQGPQFIFQYYEEEERQRGNFPDRFSGHQFPNYSSELNVNALLLGDSALYLCASSIGIGGEQFFGPGTRLTVL.

V usage is TRBV28 and J usage is TRBJ1-2, with TRBD1 as a possible D gene (6 bases). Per the germline V gene, CDR1 is MDHEN and CDR2 is SYDVKM. The CDR3 has 13 amino acids. With 2 bases removed from V and 5 bases from J, the gap between germline ends came to 9 bases. The CDR3 coding sequence is TGTGCCAGCAGTTTAGAGGGGGAATATGGCTACACCTTC. It encodes CASSLEGEYGYTF.

With regard to this clone: This sample includes further DNA sequences coding for the same CDR3. The chain joins TRBV6-6 to TRBJ2-3; tentative D call: TRBD2 (5 bases). CDR1 is MNHNY, CDR2 SVGAGI, per germline (reference sequence). The CDR3 spans 14 residues. V gave up 2 bases and J gave up 3 bases, with 9 bases separating them. CDR3 sequence reads: CASSYLEGTDTQYF. The CDR3 nucleotides are TGTGCCAGCAGTTACCTTGAGGGTACAGATACGCAGTATTTT.

CDR3 sequence reads: CASSIIGINTGELFF. In DNA, the CDR3 is TGTGCCAGTAGTATAATCGGGATAAACACCGGGGAGCTGTTTTTT. The rearrangement uses TRBV19 and TRBJ2-2; weak D call: TRBD2 (5 bases). With 2 bases removed from V and 2 bases from J, the gap between germline ends came to 9 bases. Germline V gene lookup returns CDR1 LNHDA and CDR2 SQIVND (reference sequence). CDR3 length: 15 residues.

The chain is built from TRBV19 and TRBJ1-4; 7 bases agree with TRBD1. This CDR3 has 13 residues. V dropped 6 bases and J dropped 6; count of bases not matched to a gene: 4. CDR1 and CDR2 (germline): LNHDA, SQIVND (reference sequence). The CDR3 loop is CASRGTEDEKLFF. CDR3 coding DNA: TGTGCCAGTAGAGGGACAGAAGATGAAAAACTGTTTTTT.

This clone was seen once. The CDR3 loop reads CATSDSRTSVNEQFF. In DNA, the CDR3 is TGTGCCACCAGTGATTCTCGTACTAGCGTCAATGAGCAGTTCTTC. This sequence joins TRBV24-1 and TRBJ2-1; TRBD2 matches at 7 bases. CDR1 is KGHDR and CDR2 is SFDVKD in the germline V gene. CDR3 size: 15 residues. With V trimmed by 2 bases and J by 6 bases, 6 bases remained unmatched.

This clone appeared once. The chain carries TRBV5-5 and TRBJ1-1, with 7 bases aligning to TRBD1. The germline CDR1 and CDR2 sequences are SGHKS and YYEKEE (reference sequence). CDR3 length equals 15 residues. Unmatched junction bases numbered 13, after V lost 7 bases and J lost 4 bases. DNA of the CDR3: TGTGCCAGCGGAATAGAAAACAGGGGTGGCACTGAAGCTTTCTTT. Amino acid sequence: CASGIENRGGTEAFF.

The chain employs TRBV28 and TRBJ2-7, with 8 positions matching TRBD1. The CDR3 covers 14 residues. Trimming removed 6 bases from V and 3 bases from J; junction bases left unmatched: 7. The germline V gene encodes CDR1 MDHEN and CDR2 SYDVKM. CDR3 nucleotides: TGTGCCAGCAGCTCCGGACAGGGAGTCTACGAGCAGTACTTC. It encodes CASSSGQGVYEQYF.